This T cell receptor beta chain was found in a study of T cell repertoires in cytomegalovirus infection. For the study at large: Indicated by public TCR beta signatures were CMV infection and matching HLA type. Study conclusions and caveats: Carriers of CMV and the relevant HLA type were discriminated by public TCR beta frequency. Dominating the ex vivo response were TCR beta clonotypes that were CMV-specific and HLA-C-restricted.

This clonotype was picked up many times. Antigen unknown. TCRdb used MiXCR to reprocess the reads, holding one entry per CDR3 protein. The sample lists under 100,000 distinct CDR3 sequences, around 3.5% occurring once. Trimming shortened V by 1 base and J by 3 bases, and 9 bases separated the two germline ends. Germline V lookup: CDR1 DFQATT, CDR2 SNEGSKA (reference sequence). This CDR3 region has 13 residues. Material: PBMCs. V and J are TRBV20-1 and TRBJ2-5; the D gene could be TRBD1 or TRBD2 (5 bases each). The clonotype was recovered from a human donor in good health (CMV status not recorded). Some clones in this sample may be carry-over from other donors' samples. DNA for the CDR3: TGCAGTGCTAGAGGGGGGAATGAAGAGACCCAGTACTTC. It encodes CSARGGNEETQYF.